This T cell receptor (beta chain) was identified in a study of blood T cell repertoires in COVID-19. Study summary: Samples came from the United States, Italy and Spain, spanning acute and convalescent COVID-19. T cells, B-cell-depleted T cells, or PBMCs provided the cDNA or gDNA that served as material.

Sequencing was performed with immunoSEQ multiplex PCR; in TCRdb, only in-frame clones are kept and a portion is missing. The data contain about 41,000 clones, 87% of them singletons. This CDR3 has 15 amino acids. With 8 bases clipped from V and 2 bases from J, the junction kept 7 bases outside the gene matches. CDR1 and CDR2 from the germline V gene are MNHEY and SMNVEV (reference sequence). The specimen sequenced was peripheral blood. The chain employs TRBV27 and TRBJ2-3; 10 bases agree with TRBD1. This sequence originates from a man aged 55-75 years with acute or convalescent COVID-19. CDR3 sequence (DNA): TGTGCCAGCGGGTGGGGACAGGGGTTCACAGATACGCAGTATTTT. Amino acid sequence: CASGWGQGFTDTQYF.